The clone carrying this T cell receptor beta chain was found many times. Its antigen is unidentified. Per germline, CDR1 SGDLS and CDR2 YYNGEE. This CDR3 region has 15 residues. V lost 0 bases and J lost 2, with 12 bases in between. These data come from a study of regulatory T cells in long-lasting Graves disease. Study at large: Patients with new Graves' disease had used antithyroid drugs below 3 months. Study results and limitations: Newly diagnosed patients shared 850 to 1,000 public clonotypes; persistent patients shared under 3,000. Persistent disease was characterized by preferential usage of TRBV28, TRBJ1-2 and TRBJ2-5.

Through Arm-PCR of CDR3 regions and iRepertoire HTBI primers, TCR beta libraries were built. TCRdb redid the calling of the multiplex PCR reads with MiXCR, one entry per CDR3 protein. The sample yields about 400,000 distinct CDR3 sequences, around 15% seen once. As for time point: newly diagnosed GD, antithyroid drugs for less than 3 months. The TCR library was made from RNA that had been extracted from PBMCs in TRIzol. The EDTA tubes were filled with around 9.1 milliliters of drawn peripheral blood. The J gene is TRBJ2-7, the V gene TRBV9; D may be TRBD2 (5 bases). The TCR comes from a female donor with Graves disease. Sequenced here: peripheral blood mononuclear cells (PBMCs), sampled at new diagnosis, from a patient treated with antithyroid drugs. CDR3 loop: CASSVGGFPTYEQYF. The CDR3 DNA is TGTGCCAGCAGCGTAGGAGGGTTTCCGACCTACGAGCAGTACTTC.